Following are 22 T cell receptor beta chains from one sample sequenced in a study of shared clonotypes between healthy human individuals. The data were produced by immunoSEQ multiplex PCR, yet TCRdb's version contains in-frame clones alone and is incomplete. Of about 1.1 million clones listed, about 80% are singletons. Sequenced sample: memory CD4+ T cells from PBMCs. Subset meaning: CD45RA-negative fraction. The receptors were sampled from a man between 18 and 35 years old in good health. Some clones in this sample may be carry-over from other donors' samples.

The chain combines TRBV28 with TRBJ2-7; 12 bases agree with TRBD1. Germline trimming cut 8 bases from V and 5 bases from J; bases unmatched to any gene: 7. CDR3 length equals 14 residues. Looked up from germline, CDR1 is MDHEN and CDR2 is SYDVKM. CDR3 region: CASHPGQGAHEQYF. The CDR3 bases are TGTGCCAGCCACCCGGGACAGGGGGCCCACGAGCAGTACTTC.

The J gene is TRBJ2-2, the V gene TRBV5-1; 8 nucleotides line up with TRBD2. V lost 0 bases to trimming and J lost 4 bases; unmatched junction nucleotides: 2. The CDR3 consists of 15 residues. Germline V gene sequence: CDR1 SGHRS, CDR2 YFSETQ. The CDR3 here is CASSLVREGTGELFF. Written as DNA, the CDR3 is TGCGCCAGCAGCTTGGTCCGGGAGGGCACCGGGGAGCTGTTTTTT.

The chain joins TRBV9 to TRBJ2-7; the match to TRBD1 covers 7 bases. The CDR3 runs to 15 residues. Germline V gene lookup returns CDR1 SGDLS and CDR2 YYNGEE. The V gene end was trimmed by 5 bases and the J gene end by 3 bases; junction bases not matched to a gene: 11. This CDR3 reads CASSALGTASYEQYF. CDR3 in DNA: TGTGCCAGCAGTGCCTTGGGGACAGCTAGCTACGAGCAGTACTTC. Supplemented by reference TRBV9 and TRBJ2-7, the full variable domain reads DSGVTQTPKHLITATGQRVTLRCSPRSGDLSVYWYQQSLDQGLQFLIQYYNGEERAKGNILERFSAQQFPDLHSELNLSSLELGDSALYFCASSALGTASYEQYFGPGTRLTVT.

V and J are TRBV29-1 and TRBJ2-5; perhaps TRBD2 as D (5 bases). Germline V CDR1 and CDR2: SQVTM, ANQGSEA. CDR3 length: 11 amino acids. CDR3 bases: TGCGCGGGTGGCGCCCAAGAGACCCAGTACTTC. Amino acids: CAGGAQETQYF.

As DNA, the CDR3 is TGTGCCAGCAGCTTAGGGACGGACCAAGAGACCCAGTACTTC. Translating it yields CASSLGTDQETQYF. V gene TRBV7-3 combines with J gene TRBJ2-5, with D perhaps TRBD1 or TRBD2 (5 bases each). The V gene's germline CDR1 is SGHTA and CDR2 FQGTGA. Trimming left V 2 bases short and J 0 bases short, with 7 bases between. The CDR3 runs to 14 residues.

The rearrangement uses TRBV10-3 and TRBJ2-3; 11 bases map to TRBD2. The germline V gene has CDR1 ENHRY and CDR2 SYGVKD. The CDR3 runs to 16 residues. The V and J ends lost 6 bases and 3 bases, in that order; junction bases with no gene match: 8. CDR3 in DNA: TGTGCCATCAGGTACTTACTAGCGGGAGTGACAGATACGCAGTATTTT. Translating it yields CAIRYLLAGVTDTQYF.

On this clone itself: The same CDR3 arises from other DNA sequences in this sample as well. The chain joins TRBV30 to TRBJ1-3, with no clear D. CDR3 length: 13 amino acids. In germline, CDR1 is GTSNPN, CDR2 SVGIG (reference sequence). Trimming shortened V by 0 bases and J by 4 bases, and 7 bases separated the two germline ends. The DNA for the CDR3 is TGTGCCTGGAGTGTTTCGGGAGGAAACACCATATATTTT. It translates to CAWSVSGGNTIYF.

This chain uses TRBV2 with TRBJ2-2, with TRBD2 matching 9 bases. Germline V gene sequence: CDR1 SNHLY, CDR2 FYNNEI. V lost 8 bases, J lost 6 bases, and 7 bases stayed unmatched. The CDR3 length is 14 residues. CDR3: CASCSGSYAGELFF. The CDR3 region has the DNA TGTGCCAGCTGTAGCGGGAGTTACGCCGGGGAGCTGTTTTTT.

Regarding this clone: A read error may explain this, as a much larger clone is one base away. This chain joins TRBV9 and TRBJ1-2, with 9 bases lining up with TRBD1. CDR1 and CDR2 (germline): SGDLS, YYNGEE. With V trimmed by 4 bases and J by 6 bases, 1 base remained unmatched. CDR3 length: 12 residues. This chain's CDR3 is CASSRTGDGYTF. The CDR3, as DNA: TGTGCCAGCAGCCGGACAGGGGATGGCTACACCTTC. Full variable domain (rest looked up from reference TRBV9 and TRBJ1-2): DSGVTQTPKHLITATGQRVTLRCSPRSGDLSVYWYQQSLDQGLQFLIQYYNGEERAKGNILERFSAQQFPDLHSELNLSSLELGDSALYFCASSRTGDGYTFGSGTRLTVV.

The CDR3 reads CASSFGGLGGYTF. CDR3 nucleotides: TGTGCCAGCAGTTTTGGGGGATTGGGAGGCTACACCTTC. The J gene is TRBJ1-2, the V gene TRBV28; D perhaps matches TRBD1 (5 bases). The CDR3 consists of 13 residues. Deletions cut 3 bases from V and 8 bases from J, with 13 bases between. From germline, CDR1 is MDHEN and CDR2 SYDVKM.

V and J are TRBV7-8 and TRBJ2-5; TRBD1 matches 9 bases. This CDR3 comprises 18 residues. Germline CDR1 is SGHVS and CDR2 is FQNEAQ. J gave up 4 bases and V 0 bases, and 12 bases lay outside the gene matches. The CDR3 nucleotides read TGTGCCAGCAGCTTAGCAGTAGGCGGGACAGGGTATAGAGAGACCCAGTACTTC. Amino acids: CASSLAVGGTGYRETQYF.

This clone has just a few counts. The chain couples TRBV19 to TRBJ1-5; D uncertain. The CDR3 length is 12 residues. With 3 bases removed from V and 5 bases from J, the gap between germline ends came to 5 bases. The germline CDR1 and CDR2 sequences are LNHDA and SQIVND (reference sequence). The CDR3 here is CASSIMDQPQHF. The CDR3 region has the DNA TGTGCCAGTAGTATCATGGATCAGCCCCAGCATTTT.

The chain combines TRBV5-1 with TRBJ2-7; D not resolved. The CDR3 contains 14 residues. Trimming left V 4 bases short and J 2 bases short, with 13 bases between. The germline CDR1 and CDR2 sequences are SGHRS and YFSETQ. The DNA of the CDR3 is TGCGCCAGCAGCCGAGACAACTTTCCCTACGAGCAGTACTTC. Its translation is CASSRDNFPYEQYF.

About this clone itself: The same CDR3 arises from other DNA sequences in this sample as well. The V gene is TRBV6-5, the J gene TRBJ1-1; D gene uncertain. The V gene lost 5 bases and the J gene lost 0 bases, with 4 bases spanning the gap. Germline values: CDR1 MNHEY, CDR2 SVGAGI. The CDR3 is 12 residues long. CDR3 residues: CASSRMNTEAFF. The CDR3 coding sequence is TGTGCCAGCAGTCGGATGAACACTGAAGCTTTCTTT.

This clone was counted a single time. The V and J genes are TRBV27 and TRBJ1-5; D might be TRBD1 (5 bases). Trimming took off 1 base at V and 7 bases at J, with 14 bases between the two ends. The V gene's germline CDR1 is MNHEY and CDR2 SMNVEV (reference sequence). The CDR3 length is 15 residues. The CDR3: CASSLLGDPRQPQHF. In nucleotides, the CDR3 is TGTGCCAGCAGTTTATTGGGGGACCCACGGCAGCCCCAGCATTTT.

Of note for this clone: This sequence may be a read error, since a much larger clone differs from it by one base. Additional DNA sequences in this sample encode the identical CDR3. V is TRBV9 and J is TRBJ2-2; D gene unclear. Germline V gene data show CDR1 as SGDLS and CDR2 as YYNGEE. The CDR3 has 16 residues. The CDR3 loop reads CASSRTAITNTGELFF. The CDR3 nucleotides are TGTGCCAGCAGCAGAACAGCCATAACAAACACTGGGGAGCTGTTTTTT.

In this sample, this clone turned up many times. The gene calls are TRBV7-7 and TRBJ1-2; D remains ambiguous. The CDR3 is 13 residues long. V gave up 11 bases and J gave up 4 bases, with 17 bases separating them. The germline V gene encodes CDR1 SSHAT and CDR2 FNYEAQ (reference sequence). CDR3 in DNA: TGTGCCGTCGGGGATTATGGTTCCTATGGCTACACCTTC. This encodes CAVGDYGSYGYTF.

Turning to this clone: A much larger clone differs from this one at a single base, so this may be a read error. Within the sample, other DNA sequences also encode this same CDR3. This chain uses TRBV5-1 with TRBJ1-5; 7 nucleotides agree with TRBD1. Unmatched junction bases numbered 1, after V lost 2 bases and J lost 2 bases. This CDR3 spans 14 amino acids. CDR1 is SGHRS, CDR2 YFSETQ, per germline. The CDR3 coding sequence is TGCGCCAGCAGCTTCGGGACAGGCAATCAGCCCCAGCATTTT. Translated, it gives CASSFGTGNQPQHF.

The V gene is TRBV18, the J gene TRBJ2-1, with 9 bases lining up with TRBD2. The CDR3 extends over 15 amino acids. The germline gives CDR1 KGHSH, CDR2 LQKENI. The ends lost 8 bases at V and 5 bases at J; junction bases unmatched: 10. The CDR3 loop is CASAAQREVNNEQFF. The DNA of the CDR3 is TGTGCCAGCGCTGCACAGCGGGAGGTCAACAATGAGCAGTTCTTC.

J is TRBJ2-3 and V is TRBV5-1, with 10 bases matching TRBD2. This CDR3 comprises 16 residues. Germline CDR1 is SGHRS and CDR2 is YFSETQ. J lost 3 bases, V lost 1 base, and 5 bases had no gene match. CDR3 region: CASSLQSGRGTDTQYF. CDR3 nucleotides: TGCGCCAGCAGCTTGCAAAGCGGGAGGGGAACAGATACGCAGTATTTT.

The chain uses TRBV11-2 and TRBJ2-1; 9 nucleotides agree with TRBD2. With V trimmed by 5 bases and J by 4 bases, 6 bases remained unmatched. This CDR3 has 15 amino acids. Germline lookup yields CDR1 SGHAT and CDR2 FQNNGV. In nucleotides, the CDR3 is TGTGCCAGCAGCCAAAGACTAGCGGAATACAATGAGCAGTTCTTC. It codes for CASSQRLAEYNEQFF.

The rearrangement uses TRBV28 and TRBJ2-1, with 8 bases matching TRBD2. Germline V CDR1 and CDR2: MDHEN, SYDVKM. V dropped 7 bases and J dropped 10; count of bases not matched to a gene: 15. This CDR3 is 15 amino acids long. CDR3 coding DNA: TGTGCCAGCAATGGGGTGGGGACTAGTGTCTCAGAGCAGTTCTTC. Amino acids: CASNGVGTSVSEQFF.